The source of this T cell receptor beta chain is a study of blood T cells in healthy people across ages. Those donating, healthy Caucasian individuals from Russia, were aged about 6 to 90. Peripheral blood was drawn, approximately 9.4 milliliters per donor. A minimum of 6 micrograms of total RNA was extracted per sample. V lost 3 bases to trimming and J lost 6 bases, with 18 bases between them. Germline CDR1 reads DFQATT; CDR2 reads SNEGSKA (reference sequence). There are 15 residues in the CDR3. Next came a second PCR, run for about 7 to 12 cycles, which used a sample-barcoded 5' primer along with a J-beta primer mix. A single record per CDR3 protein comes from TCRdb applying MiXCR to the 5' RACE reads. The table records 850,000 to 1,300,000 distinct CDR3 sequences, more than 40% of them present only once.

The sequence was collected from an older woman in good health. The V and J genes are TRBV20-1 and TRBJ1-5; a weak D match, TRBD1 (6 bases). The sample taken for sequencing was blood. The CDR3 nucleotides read TGCAGTGCTAGCCCAGGCCAGGGGTTGAGTCAGCCCCAGCATTTT. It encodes CSASPGQGLSQPQHF.